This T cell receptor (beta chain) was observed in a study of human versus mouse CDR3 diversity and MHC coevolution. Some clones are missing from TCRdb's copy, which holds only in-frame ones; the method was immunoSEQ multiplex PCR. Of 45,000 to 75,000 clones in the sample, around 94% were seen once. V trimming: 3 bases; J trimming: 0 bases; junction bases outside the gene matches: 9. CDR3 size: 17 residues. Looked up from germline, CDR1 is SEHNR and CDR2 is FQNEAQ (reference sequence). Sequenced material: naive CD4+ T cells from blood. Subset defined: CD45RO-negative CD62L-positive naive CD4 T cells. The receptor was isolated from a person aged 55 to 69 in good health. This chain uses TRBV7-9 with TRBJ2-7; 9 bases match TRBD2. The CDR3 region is CASSLISGSATSYEQYF. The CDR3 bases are TGTGCCAGCAGCTTGATTAGCGGGAGTGCAACCTCCTACGAGCAGTACTTC.